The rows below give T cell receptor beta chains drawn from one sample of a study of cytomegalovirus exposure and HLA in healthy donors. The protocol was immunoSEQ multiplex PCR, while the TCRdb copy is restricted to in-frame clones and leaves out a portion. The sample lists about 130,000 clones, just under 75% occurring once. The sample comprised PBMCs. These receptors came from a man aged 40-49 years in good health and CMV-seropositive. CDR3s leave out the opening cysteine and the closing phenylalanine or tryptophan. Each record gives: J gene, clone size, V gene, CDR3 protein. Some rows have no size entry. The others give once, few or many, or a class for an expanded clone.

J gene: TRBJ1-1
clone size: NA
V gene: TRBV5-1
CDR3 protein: ASSFDRGRNTEAF

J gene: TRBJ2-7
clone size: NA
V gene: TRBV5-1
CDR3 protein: ASSRTSGGSNEQY

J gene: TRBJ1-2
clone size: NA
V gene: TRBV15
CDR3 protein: ATSRDYTGDGYT

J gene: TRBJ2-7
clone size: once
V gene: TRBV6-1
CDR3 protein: ASSLEQY

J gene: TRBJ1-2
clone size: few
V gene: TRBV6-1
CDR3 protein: ASSTAGTGKGGYT

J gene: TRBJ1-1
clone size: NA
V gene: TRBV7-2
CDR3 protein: ASSRQPNTEAF

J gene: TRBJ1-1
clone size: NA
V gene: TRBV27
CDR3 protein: ASSFKAGGIGF

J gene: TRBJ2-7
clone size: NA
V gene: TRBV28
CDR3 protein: ASSPPVGRYSYEQY

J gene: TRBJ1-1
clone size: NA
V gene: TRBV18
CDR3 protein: ASSSNRGGEAF

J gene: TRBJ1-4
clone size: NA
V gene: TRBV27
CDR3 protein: ASRRRRDSDEKLF

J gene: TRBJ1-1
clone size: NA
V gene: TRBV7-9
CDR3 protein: ASSSQGSVVNTEAF

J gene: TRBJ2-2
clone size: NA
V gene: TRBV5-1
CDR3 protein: ASSSISTGGPNTGELF

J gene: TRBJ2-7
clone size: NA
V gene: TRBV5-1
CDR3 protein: ASSIRQGSYEQY

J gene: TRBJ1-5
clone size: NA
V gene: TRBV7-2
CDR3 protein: ASSHNSNQPQH

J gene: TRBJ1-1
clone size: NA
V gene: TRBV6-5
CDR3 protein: ASSYGRVNTEAF

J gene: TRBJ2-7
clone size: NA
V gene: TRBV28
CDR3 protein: ASRGGAIEQY

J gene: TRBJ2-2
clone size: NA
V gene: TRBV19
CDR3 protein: ASSIEGRTGNTGELF

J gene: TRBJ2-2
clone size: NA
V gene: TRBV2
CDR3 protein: ASRELAGDNTGELF

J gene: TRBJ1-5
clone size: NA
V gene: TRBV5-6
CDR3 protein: ASSFGQAIPQH

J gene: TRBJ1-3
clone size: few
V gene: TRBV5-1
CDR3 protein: ASREPSGNTIY

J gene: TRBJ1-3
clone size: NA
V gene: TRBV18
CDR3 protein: ASSPYQTGSGNTIY

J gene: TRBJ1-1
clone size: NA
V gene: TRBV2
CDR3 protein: ASSEQGHSEAF